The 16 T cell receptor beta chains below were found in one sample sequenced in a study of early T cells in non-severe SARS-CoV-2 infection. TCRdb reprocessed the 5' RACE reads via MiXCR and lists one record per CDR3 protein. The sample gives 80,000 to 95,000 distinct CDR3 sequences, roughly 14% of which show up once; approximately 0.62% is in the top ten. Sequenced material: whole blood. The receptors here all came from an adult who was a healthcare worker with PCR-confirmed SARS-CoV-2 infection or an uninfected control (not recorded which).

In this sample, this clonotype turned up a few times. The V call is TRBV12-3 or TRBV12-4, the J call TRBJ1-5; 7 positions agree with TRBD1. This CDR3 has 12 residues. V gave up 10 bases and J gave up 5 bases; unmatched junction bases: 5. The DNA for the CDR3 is TGTGCCATGGGCAGGGGGGATCAGCCCCAGCATTTT. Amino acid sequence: CAMGRGDQPQHF.

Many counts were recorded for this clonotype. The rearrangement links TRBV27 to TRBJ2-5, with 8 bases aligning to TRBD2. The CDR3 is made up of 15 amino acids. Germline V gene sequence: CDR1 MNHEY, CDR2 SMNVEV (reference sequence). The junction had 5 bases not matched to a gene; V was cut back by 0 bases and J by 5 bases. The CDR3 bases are TGTGCCAGCAGTTTATCCCCGGGAGGGGCGGAGACCCAGTACTTC. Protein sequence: CASSLSPGGAETQYF.

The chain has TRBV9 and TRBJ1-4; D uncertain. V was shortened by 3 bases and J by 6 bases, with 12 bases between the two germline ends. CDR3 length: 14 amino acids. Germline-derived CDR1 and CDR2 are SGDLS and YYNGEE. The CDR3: CASSAPSGDEKLFF. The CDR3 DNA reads TGTGCCAGCAGCGCTCCGAGCGGGGATGAAAAACTGTTTTTT.

CDR3 sequence reads: CASSQVFRTADGYTF. The DNA of the CDR3 is TGTGCCAGCAGCCAAGTGTTCAGGACAGCCGATGGCTACACCTTC. V is TRBV14 and J is TRBJ1-2; tentative D call: TRBD1 (6 bases). The CDR3 sequence is 15 residues long. The germline V gene has CDR1 SGHDN and CDR2 FVKESK. Trimming took 1 base from V and 6 from J, leaving 15 bases between them.

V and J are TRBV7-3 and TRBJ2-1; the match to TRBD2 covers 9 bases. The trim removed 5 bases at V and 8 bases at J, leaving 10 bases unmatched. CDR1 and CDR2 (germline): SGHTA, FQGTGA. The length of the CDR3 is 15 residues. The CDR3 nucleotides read TGTGCCAGCAGCCCCCTGGGACTAGCTTTCGATGAGCAGTTCTTC. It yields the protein CASSPLGLAFDEQFF. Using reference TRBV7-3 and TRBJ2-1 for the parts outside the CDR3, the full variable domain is GAGVSQTPSNKVTEKGKYVELRCDPISGHTALYWYRQSLGQGPEFLIYFQGTGAADDSGLPNDRFFAVRPEGSVSTLKIQRTERGDSAVYLCASSPLGLAFDEQFFGPGTRLTVL.

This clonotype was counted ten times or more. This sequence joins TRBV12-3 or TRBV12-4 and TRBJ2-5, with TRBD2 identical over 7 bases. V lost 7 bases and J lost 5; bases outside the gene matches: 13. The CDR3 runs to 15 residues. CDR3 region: CASNLMGRDGETQYF. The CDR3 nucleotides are TGTGCCAGCAACCTCATGGGGAGGGACGGGGAGACCCAGTACTTC.

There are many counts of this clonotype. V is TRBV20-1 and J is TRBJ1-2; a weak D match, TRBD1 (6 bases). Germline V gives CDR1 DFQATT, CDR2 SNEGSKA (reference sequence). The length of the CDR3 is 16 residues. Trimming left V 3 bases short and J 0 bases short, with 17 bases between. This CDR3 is CSASLARGSTNYGYTF. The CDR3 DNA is TGCAGTGCTAGCTTGGCCAGGGGATCCACTAACTATGGCTACACCTTC.

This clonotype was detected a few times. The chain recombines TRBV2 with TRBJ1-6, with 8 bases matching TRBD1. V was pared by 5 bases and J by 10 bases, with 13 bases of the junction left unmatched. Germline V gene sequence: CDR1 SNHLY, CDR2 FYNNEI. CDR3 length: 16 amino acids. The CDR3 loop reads CASSPGGRGVYSPLHF. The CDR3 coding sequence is TGTGCCAGCAGTCCAGGGGGCAGGGGAGTTTACTCACCCCTCCACTTT.

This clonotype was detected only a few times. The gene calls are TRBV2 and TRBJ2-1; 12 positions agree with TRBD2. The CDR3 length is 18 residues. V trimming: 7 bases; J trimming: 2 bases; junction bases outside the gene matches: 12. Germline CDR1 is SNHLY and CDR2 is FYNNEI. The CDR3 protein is CASTRRLAGGPTYNEQFF. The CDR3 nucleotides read TGTGCCAGCACCCGAAGGCTAGCGGGGGGGCCGACCTACAATGAGCAGTTCTTC. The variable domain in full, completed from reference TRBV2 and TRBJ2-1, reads EPEVTQTPSHQVTQMGQEVILRCVPISNHLYFYWYRQILGQKVEFLVSFYNNEISEKSEIFDDQFSVERPDGSNFTLKIRSTKLEDSAMYFCASTRRLAGGPTYNEQFFGPGTRLTVL.

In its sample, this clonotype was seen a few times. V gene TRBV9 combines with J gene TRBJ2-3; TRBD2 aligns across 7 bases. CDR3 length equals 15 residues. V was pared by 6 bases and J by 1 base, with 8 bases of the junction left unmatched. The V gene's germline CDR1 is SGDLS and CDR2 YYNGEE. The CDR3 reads CASTPRSGGTDTQYF. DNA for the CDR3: TGTGCCAGCACCCCCCGCAGCGGGGGCACAGATACGCAGTATTTT.

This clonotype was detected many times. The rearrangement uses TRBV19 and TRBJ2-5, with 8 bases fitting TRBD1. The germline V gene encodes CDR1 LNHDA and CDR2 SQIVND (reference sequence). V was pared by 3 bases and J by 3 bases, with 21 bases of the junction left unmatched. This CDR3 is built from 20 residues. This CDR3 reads CASSMKPITYTTGDEETQYF. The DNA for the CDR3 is TGTGCCAGTAGTATGAAGCCTATTACGTATACGACAGGGGACGAAGAGACCCAGTACTTC.

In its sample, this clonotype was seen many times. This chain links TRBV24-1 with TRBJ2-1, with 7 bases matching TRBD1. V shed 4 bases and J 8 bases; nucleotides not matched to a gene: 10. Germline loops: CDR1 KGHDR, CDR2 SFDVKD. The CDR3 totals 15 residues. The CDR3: CATSDQKTGIDEQFF. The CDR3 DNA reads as TGTGCCACCAGTGACCAAAAGACAGGGATAGATGAGCAGTTCTTC.

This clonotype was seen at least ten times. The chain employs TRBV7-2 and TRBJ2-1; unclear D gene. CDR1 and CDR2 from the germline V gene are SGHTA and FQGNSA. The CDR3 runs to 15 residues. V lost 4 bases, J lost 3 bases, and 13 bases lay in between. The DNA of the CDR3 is TGTGCCAGCAGCTCCGAGAGGACCAACTACAATGAGCAGTTCTTC. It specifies CASSSERTNYNEQFF.

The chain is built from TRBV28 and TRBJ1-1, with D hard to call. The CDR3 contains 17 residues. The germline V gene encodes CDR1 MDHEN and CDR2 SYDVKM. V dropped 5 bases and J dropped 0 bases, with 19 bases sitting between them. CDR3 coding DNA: TGTGCCAGCAGTGCTTGGGTCAGGTGGCAGCTGAACACTGAAGCTTTCTTT. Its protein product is CASSAWVRWQLNTEAFF.

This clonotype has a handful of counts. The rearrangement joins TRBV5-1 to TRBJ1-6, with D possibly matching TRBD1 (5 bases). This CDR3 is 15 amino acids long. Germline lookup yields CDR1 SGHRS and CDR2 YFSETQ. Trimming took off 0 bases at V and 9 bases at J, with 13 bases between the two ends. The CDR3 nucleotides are TGCGCCAGCAGCTTGGTTTCGGACAACTCTTCACCCCTCCACTTT. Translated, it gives CASSLVSDNSSPLHF.

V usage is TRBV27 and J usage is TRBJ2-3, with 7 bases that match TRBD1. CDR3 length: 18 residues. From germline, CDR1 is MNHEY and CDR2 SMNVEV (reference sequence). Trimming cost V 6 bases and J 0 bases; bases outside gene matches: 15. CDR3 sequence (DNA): TGTGCCAGCAGCCCCAGTCTCAGACAGGGTTATAGCACAGATACGCAGTATTTT. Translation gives CASSPSLRQGYSTDTQYF.